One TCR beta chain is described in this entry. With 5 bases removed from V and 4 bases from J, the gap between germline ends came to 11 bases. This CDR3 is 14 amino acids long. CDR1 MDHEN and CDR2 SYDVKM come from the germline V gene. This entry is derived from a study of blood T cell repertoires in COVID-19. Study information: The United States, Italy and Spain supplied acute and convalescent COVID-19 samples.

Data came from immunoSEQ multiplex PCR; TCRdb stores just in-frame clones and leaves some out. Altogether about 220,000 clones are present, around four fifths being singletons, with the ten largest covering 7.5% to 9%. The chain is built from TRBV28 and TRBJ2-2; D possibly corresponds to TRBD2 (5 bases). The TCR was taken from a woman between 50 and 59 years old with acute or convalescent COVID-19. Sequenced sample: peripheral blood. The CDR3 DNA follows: TGTGCCAGCAGTCTAGCCCTCTCCACCGGGGAGCTGTTTTTT. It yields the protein CASSLALSTGELFF. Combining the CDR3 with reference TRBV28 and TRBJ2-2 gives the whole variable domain DVKVTQSSRYLVKRTGEKVFLECVQDMDHENMFWYRQDPGLGLRLIYFSYDVKMKEKGDIPEGYSVSREKKERFSLILESASTNQTSMYLCASSLALSTGELFFGEGSRLTVL.